These T cell receptor beta chains were read from a single sample in a study of PD-1 blockade in classical Hodgkin lymphoma. Profiling relied on immunoSEQ multiplex PCR, and the TCRdb table lists in-frame clones only, not all of them. The data show about 85,000 clones, about nine tenths seen once. The source was peripheral blood mononuclear cells (PBMCs), collected before the second cycle of nivolumab. The receptors shown here come from a human donor with classical Hodgkin lymphoma. Both conserved end residues are part of each CDR3. A D gene is named only where the DNA matches it firmly. Not every row has a clone size; where given, it reads once, few, many or a size class.

v_call: TRBV4-1
clone_size: NA
d_call: TRBD1
j_call: TRBJ1-4
cdr3_nt: TGCGCCAGCAGCAAACCGGGACAGGGCCGCGAAAAACTGTTTTTT
cdr3_aa: CASSKPGQGREKLFF

v_call: TRBV27
clone_size: once
d_call: NA
j_call: TRBJ2-2
cdr3_nt: TGTGCCAGCAAATGGGGGGAGGCCGGGGAGCTGTTTTTT
cdr3_aa: CASKWGEAGELFF

v_call: TRBV6-5
clone_size: NA
d_call: NA
j_call: TRBJ2-2
cdr3_nt: TGTGCCAGCAGCTCGAGCGTGACGAACACCGGGGAGCTGTTTTTT
cdr3_aa: CASSSSVTNTGELFF

v_call: TRBV18
clone_size: NA
d_call: NA
j_call: TRBJ2-2
cdr3_nt: TGTGCCAGCTCCGAACAGGGTAATTACGCCGGGGAGCTGTTTTTT
cdr3_aa: CASSEQGNYAGELFF

v_call: TRBV6-5
clone_size: NA
d_call: TRBD1
j_call: TRBJ1-2
cdr3_nt: TGTGCCAGCCAGGAGGGACAGAACTATGGCTACACCTTC
cdr3_aa: CASQEGQNYGYTF

v_call: TRBV28
clone_size: NA
d_call: NA
j_call: TRBJ1-2
cdr3_nt: TGTGCCAGCAGGGACACCTCGCAGGCTGGCTACACCTTC
cdr3_aa: CASRDTSQAGYTF

v_call: TRBV18
clone_size: NA
d_call: NA
j_call: TRBJ1-4
cdr3_nt: TGTGCCAGCTCACCACGGGATGCAACTAATGAAAAACTGTTTTTT
cdr3_aa: CASSPRDATNEKLFF

v_call: TRBV19
clone_size: NA
d_call: NA
j_call: TRBJ2-7
cdr3_nt: TGTGCCAGTACCGAAACTATCAGCTCCTACGAGCAGTACTTC
cdr3_aa: CASTETISSYEQYF

v_call: TRBV5-1
clone_size: NA
d_call: NA
j_call: TRBJ2-7
cdr3_nt: TGCGCCAGCAAGGAGGGCCTATCCTCGGCCTACGAGCAGTACTTC
cdr3_aa: CASKEGLSSAYEQYF

v_call: TRBV5-4
clone_size: NA
d_call: NA
j_call: TRBJ1-1
cdr3_nt: TGTGCCAGCTCGGGGGGAACAGATTTGAACACTGAAGCTTTCTTT
cdr3_aa: CASSGGTDLNTEAFF

v_call: TRBV19
clone_size: once
d_call: TRBD2
j_call: TRBJ2-1
cdr3_nt: TGTGCCAGTAGTAGGACTAGCGGGAACAATGAGCAGTTCTTC
cdr3_aa: CASSRTSGNNEQFF

v_call: TRBV2
clone_size: NA
d_call: TRBD1
j_call: TRBJ1-3
cdr3_nt: TGTGCCAGCAGGGACAGGGGGAACACCATATATTTT
cdr3_aa: CASRDRGNTIYF

v_call: TRBV25-1
clone_size: NA
d_call: TRBD1
j_call: TRBJ1-1
cdr3_nt: TGTGCCAGCAGTGACCGGGACAGCAGCATGAACACTGAAGCTTTCTTT
cdr3_aa: CASSDRDSSMNTEAFF

v_call: TRBV28
clone_size: few
d_call: NA
j_call: TRBJ1-2
cdr3_nt: TGTGCCAGCAGATCCCCACAGGGCTATGGCTACACCTTC
cdr3_aa: CASRSPQGYGYTF

v_call: TRBV27
clone_size: NA
d_call: TRBD2
j_call: TRBJ2-1
cdr3_nt: TGTGCCAGCAGTCCAGGGACTAGCGGGAGGAGGGGATACAATGAGCAGTTCTTC
cdr3_aa: CASSPGTSGRRGYNEQFF

v_call: TRBV5-5
clone_size: NA
d_call: NA
j_call: TRBJ1-2
cdr3_nt: TGTGCCAGCAGCTTATTAACAACAGGGAACTATGGCTACACCTTC
cdr3_aa: CASSLLTTGNYGYTF

v_call: TRBV28
clone_size: NA
d_call: NA
j_call: TRBJ1-2
cdr3_nt: TGTGCCAGCAAGTTTAACTATGGCTACACCTTC
cdr3_aa: CASKFNYGYTF

v_call: TRBV6-5
clone_size: few
d_call: TRBD1
j_call: TRBJ1-3
cdr3_nt: TGTGGAACCAGGGGGCGCGGAACTGGAAACACCATATATTTT
cdr3_aa: CGTRGRGTGNTIYF

v_call: TRBV2
clone_size: NA
d_call: NA
j_call: TRBJ2-7
cdr3_nt: TGTGCCTCACCGGACGGTTCATACGAGCAGTACTTC
cdr3_aa: CASPDGSYEQYF

v_call: TRBV27
clone_size: NA
d_call: NA
j_call: TRBJ1-5
cdr3_nt: TGTGCCAGCAGTTTTATGGGGGCGGGCAATCAGCCCCAGCATTTT
cdr3_aa: CASSFMGAGNQPQHF

v_call: TRBV2
clone_size: NA
d_call: NA
j_call: TRBJ2-7
cdr3_nt: TGTGCCAGCAGTCCCCGACAACCCCGCTACGAGCAGTACTTC
cdr3_aa: CASSPRQPRYEQYF

v_call: TRBV7-7
clone_size: NA
d_call: TRBD2
j_call: TRBJ2-1
cdr3_nt: TGTGCTAGCAGCTTGACTAGCGGGAGAAGAGATGAGCAGTTCTTC
cdr3_aa: CASSLTSGRRDEQFF

v_call: TRBV5-8
clone_size: NA
d_call: NA
j_call: TRBJ2-3
cdr3_nt: TGTGCCAGCAGCTTGGACAGCGCTAGCACAGATACGCAGTATTTT
cdr3_aa: CASSLDSASTDTQYF

v_call: TRBV7-9
clone_size: NA
d_call: TRBD1
j_call: TRBJ1-1
cdr3_nt: TGTGCCAGCAGCTCGAACAGGGGTGGCACTGAAGCTTTCTTT
cdr3_aa: CASSSNRGGTEAFF

v_call: TRBV6-5
clone_size: NA
d_call: NA
j_call: TRBJ2-7
cdr3_nt: TGTGCCACCGGTGGGACCGCGTCCTACGAGCAGTACTTC
cdr3_aa: CATGGTASYEQYF

v_call: TRBV6-6
clone_size: NA
d_call: NA
j_call: TRBJ2-1
cdr3_nt: TGTGCCAGCAGAAAGTACCGTGGCGAGGTCGATGAGCAGTTCTTC
cdr3_aa: CASRKYRGEVDEQFF

v_call: TRBV5-1
clone_size: NA
d_call: NA
j_call: TRBJ1-2
cdr3_nt: TGCGCCAGCAGCTCGGGGACAACCTATGGCTACACCTTC
cdr3_aa: CASSSGTTYGYTF

v_call: TRBV5-5
clone_size: NA
d_call: NA
j_call: TRBJ2-7
cdr3_nt: TGTGCCAGCAGCTTGGGGCCAGGGGCGGACTACGAGCAGTACTTC
cdr3_aa: CASSLGPGADYEQYF

v_call: TRBV29-1
clone_size: NA
d_call: NA
j_call: TRBJ1-2
cdr3_nt: TGCAGCGTTGAAGATCGTCGTGGGGGATTGGGGGGCTATGGCTACACCTTC
cdr3_aa: CSVEDRRGGLGGYGYTF

v_call: TRBV28
clone_size: NA
d_call: NA
j_call: TRBJ1-1
cdr3_nt: TGTGCCAGCAGTTCAATAGGTGGTAGGGGCGCGATGAACACTGAAGCTTTCTTT
cdr3_aa: CASSSIGGRGAMNTEAFF

v_call: TRBV27
clone_size: once
d_call: TRBD2
j_call: TRBJ2-1
cdr3_nt: TGTGCCAGCAACGCTCTAGCGGGAGGGAAGAATGAGCAGTTCTTC
cdr3_aa: CASNALAGGKNEQFF

v_call: TRBV27
clone_size: NA
d_call: TRBD1
j_call: TRBJ2-7
cdr3_nt: TGTGCCAGCAGTTTATTGACAGGGGGCGCCTACGAGCAGTACTTC
cdr3_aa: CASSLLTGGAYEQYF

v_call: TRBV18
clone_size: NA
d_call: NA
j_call: TRBJ2-7
cdr3_nt: TGTGCCAGCTCACCACCGAGGGGGGGTCCCTACGAGCAGTACTTC
cdr3_aa: CASSPPRGGPYEQYF

v_call: TRBV5-1
clone_size: NA
d_call: TRBD1
j_call: TRBJ2-1
cdr3_nt: TGCGCCAGCAGCTTCGCTCTGGGACAGGGGTGGAATGAGCAGTTCTTC
cdr3_aa: CASSFALGQGWNEQFF

v_call: TRBV15
clone_size: NA
d_call: NA
j_call: TRBJ1-1
cdr3_nt: TGTGCCACCCGGGGAGGGGGCACTGAAGCTTTCTTT
cdr3_aa: CATRGGGTEAFF

v_call: TRBV19
clone_size: NA
d_call: TRBD2
j_call: TRBJ2-2
cdr3_nt: TGTGCCAGTAGTCGACAGGCAGGACTAGCGGGCCCCGCCGGGGAGCTGTTTTTT
cdr3_aa: CASSRQAGLAGPAGELFF

v_call: TRBV9
clone_size: NA
d_call: TRBD1
j_call: TRBJ1-2
cdr3_nt: TGTGCCAGCAGCGTAGTTGGGACAGGTGGGCAAGGCTACACCTTC
cdr3_aa: CASSVVGTGGQGYTF

v_call: TRBV13
clone_size: NA
d_call: TRBD1
j_call: TRBJ2-7
cdr3_nt: TGTGCCAGCAGCTTTCGAGGACAGGGGGCGTCCTACGAGCAGTACTTC
cdr3_aa: CASSFRGQGASYEQYF

v_call: TRBV5-1
clone_size: NA
d_call: TRBD1
j_call: TRBJ2-7
cdr3_nt: TGCGCCAGCAGGTCAACAGGGGGCGCAGCCTACGAGCAGTACTTC
cdr3_aa: CASRSTGGAAYEQYF

v_call: TRBV10-2
clone_size: NA
d_call: NA
j_call: TRBJ2-3
cdr3_nt: TGCGCCACTAAGGGCAAGGGTACCATCACAGATACGCAGTATTTT
cdr3_aa: CATKGKGTITDTQYF

v_call: TRBV28
clone_size: NA
d_call: TRBD1
j_call: TRBJ2-2
cdr3_nt: TGTGCCAGCAGCCCCCTGGGGGGACAGGGGGCGCTTCTCACCGGGGAGCTGTTTTTT
cdr3_aa: CASSPLGGQGALLTGELFF

v_call: TRBV7-2
clone_size: NA
d_call: TRBD2
j_call: TRBJ2-7
cdr3_nt: TGTGCCAGCAGCTTAGCGGCGGGGGGCGAGCAGTACTTC
cdr3_aa: CASSLAAGGEQYF

v_call: TRBV2
clone_size: NA
d_call: NA
j_call: TRBJ2-7
cdr3_nt: TGTGCCAGCAGTGAAGGCTTGCAACTCTACGAGCAGTACTTC
cdr3_aa: CASSEGLQLYEQYF

v_call: TRBV9
clone_size: NA
d_call: TRBD1
j_call: TRBJ2-7
cdr3_nt: TGTGCCAGCAGCGTAGGGACGAAACTGGGACAGCGAATTACCTACGAGCAGTACTTC
cdr3_aa: CASSVGTKLGQRITYEQYF

v_call: TRBV19
clone_size: NA
d_call: NA
j_call: TRBJ2-5
cdr3_nt: TGTGCCAGTAGTAGGGACCGATCTGGGACCCAGTACTTC
cdr3_aa: CASSRDRSGTQYF

v_call: TRBV7-9
clone_size: NA
d_call: NA
j_call: TRBJ1-2
cdr3_nt: TGTGCCAGCAGCTTGGAAGGGTTCCGCTATGGCTACACCTTC
cdr3_aa: CASSLEGFRYGYTF

v_call: TRBV27
clone_size: NA
d_call: NA
j_call: TRBJ2-7
cdr3_nt: TGTGCCAGTAGTCGCTACTGGGGTCCTACCTACGAGCAGTACTTC
cdr3_aa: CASSRYWGPTYEQYF

v_call: TRBV28
clone_size: NA
d_call: NA
j_call: TRBJ2-2
cdr3_nt: TGTGCCAGCAGGAAAAAGAACACCGGGGAGCTGTTTTTT
cdr3_aa: CASRKKNTGELFF

v_call: TRBV9
clone_size: NA
d_call: NA
j_call: TRBJ2-5
cdr3_nt: TGTGCCAGCAGCGTAGATAGCCCAGAGACCCAGTACTTC
cdr3_aa: CASSVDSPETQYF

v_call: TRBV13
clone_size: NA
d_call: TRBD2
j_call: TRBJ2-5
cdr3_nt: TGTGCCAGCAGCTTAGCGGGAGGGCCTCGAGAGACCCAGTACTTC
cdr3_aa: CASSLAGGPRETQYF

v_call: TRBV5-4
clone_size: NA
d_call: NA
j_call: TRBJ2-7
cdr3_nt: TGTGCCAGCAGCTTGGGCGGCACCCTCTACGAGCAGTACTTC
cdr3_aa: CASSLGGTLYEQYF

v_call: TRBV5-4
clone_size: NA
d_call: NA
j_call: TRBJ2-3
cdr3_nt: TGTGCCAGCAGCACGGATCGCGCAGAACGTCTTTTTTTT
cdr3_aa: CASSTDRAERLFF

v_call: TRBV5-1
clone_size: NA
d_call: NA
j_call: TRBJ2-7
cdr3_nt: TGCGCCAGCAGCTTAGGGGGGCCTTTCACCTACGAGCAGTACTTC
cdr3_aa: CASSLGGPFTYEQYF

v_call: TRBV10-1
clone_size: NA
d_call: NA
j_call: TRBJ2-2
cdr3_nt: TGCGCCAGCAGTGAGCCGAGGGGACTGAACACCGGGGAGCTGTTTTTT
cdr3_aa: CASSEPRGLNTGELFF

v_call: TRBV30
clone_size: once
d_call: TRBD1
j_call: TRBJ2-7
cdr3_nt: TGTGCCTGGGACTCTTTGACCGGACAGGGTTCCTACGAGCAGTACTTC
cdr3_aa: CAWDSLTGQGSYEQYF